Listed below are T cell receptor beta chains from one sample, sequenced in a study of identical twins. TCRdb fed the 5' RACE reads into MiXCR, producing one record per CDR3 protein. The sample contains roughly 250,000 distinct CDR3 sequences, around 15% of which appear only once. The sequencing input was memory (CD45RO+) T cells sorted from blood. These receptors originate from a woman between 18 and 30 years old in good health. CDR3s include the opening cysteine and the closing phenylalanine or tryptophan. The D gene is left open where the match is weak. Clone size appears in some rows only: once, few, many, or a class for an expanded clone.

cdr3_length	j_call	v_call	clone_size	d_call	cdr3_nt	cdr3_aa
14	TRBJ2-3	TRBV30	few	.	TGTGCCTGGAGTGTACGGGGATCCACAGATACGCAGTATTTT	CAWSVRGSTDTQYF
15	TRBJ1-4	TRBV7-8	.	.	TGTGCCAGCAGCCCTTATGCGGGGGAAGGTGAAAAACTGTTTTTT	CASSPYAGEGEKLFF
16	TRBJ2-3	TRBV29-1	.	.	TGCAGCGTTGTTGGGGTGGTGAGGGGTGGAACAGATACGCAGTATTTT	CSVVGVVRGGTDTQYF
14	TRBJ2-7	TRBV9	few	.	TGTGCCAGCAGCGTAACTGGGAACTCCTACGAGCAGTACTTC	CASSVTGNSYEQYF
14	TRBJ1-5	TRBV18	.	.	TGTGCCAGCTCACCGGTGGAGGTAAGGGCGTCCCAGCATTTT	CASSPVEVRASQHF
14	TRBJ2-7	TRBV20-1	.	TRBD2	TGCAGTGCTAGAGATCCCGGACTAGCCCCCGAGCAGTACTTC	CSARDPGLAPEQYF
14	TRBJ1-1	TRBV18	few	.	TGTGCCAGCTCACCGAACAGGGCTGGCACTGAAGCTTTCTTT	CASSPNRAGTEAFF
17	TRBJ2-3	TRBV11-3	many	TRBD2	TGTGCCAGCAGCTTAGGTCTACTAGCGGGGGGCACAGATACGCAGTATTTT	CASSLGLLAGGTDTQYF
13	TRBJ2-1	TRBV5-1	few	.	TGCGCCAGCAGCTACGGGGCCAACAATGAGCAGTTCTTC	CASSYGANNEQFF
17	TRBJ1-3	TRBV21-1	many	.	TGTGCCAGCAGCCCTCCGTATGGGGATGAAGGAGGAAACACCATATATTTT	CASSPPYGDEGGNTIYF
14	TRBJ2-2	TRBV4-3	few	TRBD1	TGCGCCAGCAGCACTGGACAGGGGACCGGGGAGCTGTTTTTT	CASSTGQGTGELFF
14	TRBJ2-5	TRBV6-2/TRBV6-3	many	.	TGTGCCAGCAGTTATAAGCGGAACCAAGAGACCCAGTACTTC	CASSYKRNQETQYF
14	TRBJ1-1	TRBV20-1	many	.	TGCAGTGCTAGAGATGCGGGCCAGAACACTGAAGCTTTCTTT	CSARDAGQNTEAFF
10	TRBJ1-2	TRBV20-1	many	.	TGCAGTGCGGTGGCGACCGGCTACACCTTC	CSAVATGYTF
12	TRBJ1-1	TRBV20-1	.	.	TGCAGTGTTTCGCGAGAGAGACGAAGCTTTAACTTT	CSVSRERRSFNF
14	TRBJ1-1	TRBV29-1	.	TRBD1	TGCAGCGTCGAACAGGGGCTTGGGGGAACTGAAGCTTTCTTT	CSVEQGLGGTEAFF
15	TRBJ2-2	TRBV4-3	.	TRBD2	TGCGCCAGCAGCGACGGGAGGAGGAACACCGGGGAGCTGTTTTTT	CASSDGRRNTGELFF
10	TRBJ2-1	TRBV2	few	.	TGTGCCAGCGGGGACGGTGGGGAGTTCTTC	CASGDGGEFF
15	TRBJ2-3	TRBV7-6	few	.	TGTGCCAGCAGCTTAGGAAACAGGGGGGGAAATACGCAGTATTTT	CASSLGNRGGNTQYF
11	TRBJ2-7	TRBV19	.	.	TGTGCCAGTAGTTCGAACGACGAGCAGTACTTC	CASSSNDEQYF
12	TRBJ1-2	TRBV2	once	.	TGTGCCAGCAGTGAAGCTTTCGGACAGCCTAACTTC	CASSEAFGQPNF
11	TRBJ2-1	TRBV29-1	few	.	TGCAGCGTGAATGGGGACAATGAGCAGTTCTTC	CSVNGDNEQFF
17	TRBJ2-7	TRBV6-2/TRBV6-3	.	TRBD1	TGTGCCAGCAGTTACTCGACCGCCGGGACAGGGGGTTACGAGCAGTACTTC	CASSYSTAGTGGYEQYF
18	TRBJ2-3	TRBV11-1	many	TRBD1	TGTGCCAGCAGCTTGACAGGGGGCTCGGGTGTTGGCACAGATACGCAGTATTTT	CASSLTGGSGVGTDTQYF
11	TRBJ1-1	TRBV5-1	many	.	TGCGCCAGCAGCGACAGAGGAGAAGCTTTCTTT	CASSDRGEAFF
16	TRBJ1-4	TRBV6-5	few	.	TGTGCCAGCAGCTACACCGCCCCGCGGCCCAATGAAAAACTGTTTTTT	CASSYTAPRPNEKLFF
15	TRBJ2-5	TRBV4-3	.	.	TGCGCCAGCAGCCAAGACCCCGGGAGAGGGGAGACCCAGTACTTC	CASSQDPGRGETQYF
18	TRBJ2-6	TRBV3-1	.	TRBD1	TGTGCCAGCAGGGCGCATGGACAGGGGATATCTGGGGCCAACGTCCTGACTTTC	CASRAHGQGISGANVLTF
15	TRBJ2-7	TRBV5-6	few	TRBD1	TGTGCCAGCAGCTGGACAGGGCAGAATTCCTACGAGCAGTACTTC	CASSWTGQNSYEQYF
12	TRBJ1-3	TRBV20-1	few	.	TGCAGTGCCGGGACCGCCGGAAACACCATATATTTT	CSAGTAGNTIYF
15	TRBJ2-3	TRBV2	few	TRBD2	TGTGCCAGCAGTGGTTCTAGCGGGGCTCAGGGTACGCAGTATTTT	CASSGSSGAQGTQYF
17	TRBJ2-6	TRBV7-9	many	.	TGTGCCAGCGTGCAAAGAGGCCGTTTCTCTGGGGCCAACGTCCTGACTTTC	CASVQRGRFSGANVLTF
15	TRBJ2-3	TRBV4-3	many	.	TGCGCCAGCAGCTTTTTGGCAGGGAGTGGAGATACGCAGTATTTT	CASSFLAGSGDTQYF
14	TRBJ2-3	TRBV7-3	few	TRBD2	TGTGCCAGCAGCTTGGGTGCGGGGGGCTCCGCGCAGTATTTT	CASSLGAGGSAQYF
14	TRBJ2-7	TRBV25-1	.	.	TGTGCCAGCTCATCGACGGGGCACGACTACGAGCAGTACTTC	CASSSTGHDYEQYF
12	TRBJ1-1	TRBV30	.	TRBD1	TGTGCCTGGGACAGGGATTTGGCTGAAGCTTTCTTT	CAWDRDLAEAFF
13	TRBJ2-2	TRBV5-1	.	TRBD2	TGCGCCAGCAGACCTAGCGGTCTCGGGGAGCTGTTTTTT	CASRPSGLGELFF
16	TRBJ2-3	TRBV6-2/TRBV6-3	.	.	TGTGCCAGCAGTTACTCGAGTCCAAACCCCCCAGATACGCAGTATTTT	CASSYSSPNPPDTQYF
13	TRBJ2-7	TRBV5-1	.	.	TGCGCCAGCAGCGGGGGACGGCTATACGAGCAGTACTTC	CASSGGRLYEQYF
15	TRBJ1-6	TRBV5-1	few	TRBD1	TGCGCCAGCAGCTCGGGACAGGGGCTGGGTTCACCCCTCCACTTT	CASSSGQGLGSPLHF
15	TRBJ2-3	TRBV12-3/TRBV12-4	.	.	TGTGCCAGCAGTATCGTGACGGGGGCCACAGATACGCAGTATTTT	CASSIVTGATDTQYF
14	TRBJ2-7	TRBV3-1	.	TRBD2	TGTGCCAGCAGCACCTGGACTAGCGTGAGAGAGCAGTACTTC	CASSTWTSVREQYF
11	TRBJ2-7	TRBV25-1	few	.	TGTGCCAGCAGTGAATCTCTCGAGCAGTACTTC	CASSESLEQYF
14	TRBJ2-7	TRBV27	few	TRBD1	TGTGCCAGCAGTCCACAGGGGTCCTCCTACGAGCAGTACTTC	CASSPQGSSYEQYF
12	TRBJ2-7	TRBV6-2/TRBV6-3	few	.	TGTGCCAGCAGAAAGAGTTCCTACGAGCAGTACTTC	CASRKSSYEQYF
15	TRBJ2-3	TRBV6-2/TRBV6-3	few	.	TGTGCCAGCAGTTTGTCCGGGACTTTCACAGATACGCAGTATTTT	CASSLSGTFTDTQYF
14	TRBJ1-1	TRBV5-5	few	TRBD1	TGTGCCACCTCAAGACAGGGAGGAGACACTGAAGCTTTCTTT	CATSRQGGDTEAFF
15	TRBJ1-3	TRBV4-3	few	.	TGCGCCAGCAGCCAAGATCACAGGGCTGGAAACACCATATATTTT	CASSQDHRAGNTIYF
16	TRBJ1-5	TRBV12-3/TRBV12-4	few	.	TGTGCCAGCAGTTCGGTGACACACTATAGCAATCAGCCCCAGCATTTT	CASSSVTHYSNQPQHF
13	TRBJ1-2	TRBV7-8	.	.	TGTGCCAGCAGCTTAGACAGTGCGGATGGCTACACCTTC	CASSLDSADGYTF
13	TRBJ2-1	TRBV30	many	.	TGTGCCTGGAGGGCGATAACGATCGGTGAGCAGTTCTTC	CAWRAITIGEQFF